This entry is about one T cell receptor (beta chain). The study drew participants aged roughly 18 to 95 years from some 23 US areas. Participants had their cohort set by participant-reported clinical history. These data originate in a study of blood T cell repertoires in COVID-19. In the authors' methods: Using reference gene primer amplification, nucleated cell counts were estimated. TCRdb keeps only in-frame clones here, not all; method: immunoSEQ multiplex PCR. That table furnishes V, J and clone size, whereas the DNA furnished D and trimming. The sample lists fewer than 200,000 clones, about 84% occurring once. This CDR3 is built from 15 residues. Looked up from germline, CDR1 is LNHDA and CDR2 is SQIVND (reference sequence). After removal of 4 bases from V and 7 bases from J, the junction contained 11 bases not matched to a gene.

The chain combines TRBV19 with TRBJ1-2; 8 bases agree with TRBD1. Sequencing was performed on PBMCs or T cells enriched from blood (not recorded which). This receptor was taken from a man in his fifties or sixties who had recovered from COVID-19. CDR3 nucleotides: TGTGCCAGTAGTACATCCCGCCAGGGGGCGGGTGGCTACACCTTC. Encoded protein: CASSTSRQGAGGYTF. The full variable domain, in which reference TRBV19 and TRBJ1-2 provide the parts outside the CDR3, is DGGITQSPKYLFRKEGQNVTLSCEQNLNHDAMYWYRQDPGQGLRLIYYSQIVNDFQKGDIAEGYSVSREKKESFPLTVTSAQKNPTAFYLCASSTSRQGAGGYTFGSGTRLTVV.